The present T cell receptor (beta chain) was sequenced within a study of cytomegalovirus exposure and HLA in healthy donors. Study in general: Genotyping showed approximately 81% of over 350 donors falling in the Caucasian-associated ancestry cluster. The study, taken as a whole, reports: Later on, an analysis found that several of the most significant clusters appeared to be linked to common viral pathogens, which included parvovirus B19.

The PCR used 60 Vbeta and 13 Jbeta primers. Method: immunoSEQ multiplex PCR; TCRdb's copy keeps in-frame clones and lacks some. Of about 170,000 clones in the sample, about 80% are singletons; the top ten hold about 2.1%. On this clone: Its antigen is as yet unknown.

This CDR3 spans 15 amino acids. The germline V gene encodes CDR1 SGHNT and CDR2 YYREEE (reference sequence). V shed 0 bases and J shed 2 bases, with 11 bases lying between them. This rearrangement joins TRBV5-4 to TRBJ1-2, with D unresolved. This clonotype was obtained from a woman aged 25-40 years in good health and CMV-seropositive. Sequencing used PBMCs. The CDR3 nucleotides are TGTGCCAGCAGCTTGGTTAGGACTACAAACTATGGCTACACCTTC. Its protein product is CASSLVRTTNYGYTF. Drawing the rest from reference TRBV5-4 and TRBJ1-2, the complete variable domain is ETGVTQSPTHLIKTRGQQVTLRCSSQSGHNTVSWYQQALGQGPQFIFQYYREEENGRGNFPPRFSGLQFPNYSSELNVNALELDDSALYLCASSLVRTTNYGYTFGSGTRLTVV.